This entry lists 17 T cell receptor beta chains sequenced from one sample in a study of regulatory T cells in long-lasting Graves disease (dated by TCRdb to the early 2020s). This specimen's time point label, per the study, means: newly diagnosed GD, antithyroid drugs for less than 3 months. For both TCR sequencing and RNA sequencing, RNA was extracted from PBMCs in TRIzol. Library generation was performed with multiplex PCR. TCRdb shows the sequencer as Illumina HiSeq 4000. To build TCR beta libraries, CDR3 regions were amplified by Arm-PCR using iRepertoire HTBI primers. TCRdb reprocessed the public reads (quality trimming at Q25 with fastp, clone calling with MiXCR) and kept in-frame beta chains. Entries are consolidated by CDR3 protein sequence, retaining the most common genes and DNA. The sample table shows roughly 610,000 distinct CDR3 sequences, and around 16% are seen once. 9.5% to 15% of the sample is held by the ten biggest clonotypes.

This sample was also put to use in a study of T cells in Graves' hyperthyroidism and ophthalmopathy.

Source: peripheral blood mononuclear cells (PBMCs), taken at new diagnosis, from a patient treated with antithyroid drugs. All receptors derive from a man aged 18 to 30 with Graves disease. Donor details come from another sample of the same person, matched by shared clones.

The chain recombines TRBV4-2 with TRBJ2-1; TRBD2 matches at 9 bases. Germline-derived CDR1 and CDR2 are LGHNA and YNFKEQ. Unmatched junction bases numbered 11, after V lost 1 base and J lost 7 bases. This CDR3 is 17 amino acids long. CDR3 loop: CASSQALAGAGGNEQFF. CDR3 DNA sequence: TGTGCCAGCAGCCAAGCCTTAGCGGGGGCCGGGGGGAATGAGCAGTTCTTC.

The sample holds a few counts of this clonotype. The rearrangement links TRBV15 to TRBJ2-2, with 9 bases lining up with TRBD2. The V gene's germline CDR1 is LNHNV and CDR2 YYDKDF (reference sequence). This CDR3 comprises 17 residues. The V gene end was trimmed by 5 bases and the J gene end by 6 bases; junction bases not matched to a gene: 13. In DNA, the CDR3 is TGTGCCACCAGCCCCCATAGGACTAGCGTAGGCGCCGGGGAGCTGTTTTTT. Protein: CATSPHRTSVGAGELFF.

The sample holds many counts of this clonotype. The rearrangement uses TRBV3-1 and TRBJ2-7, with 11 bases aligning to TRBD2. Unmatched junction bases numbered 7, after V lost 0 bases and J lost 6 bases. Germline loops: CDR1 LGHDT, CDR2 YNNKEL (reference sequence). This CDR3 contains 16 residues. The CDR3 loop reads CASSQEFTSGSSEQYF. As DNA, the CDR3 is TGTGCCAGCAGCCAAGAGTTCACTAGCGGGAGTAGCGAGCAGTACTTC.

The sample holds many counts of this clonotype. The chain employs TRBV11-2 and TRBJ2-3; possibly TRBD1 or TRBD2 for D (6 bases each). CDR3 length equals 17 residues. The germline V gene has CDR1 SGHAT and CDR2 FQNNGV. Between the trimmed V and J ends, which lost 5 bases and 4 bases, there was a span of 22 bases. The CDR3 DNA is TGTGCCAGCAGCCCCCGGTGGGAGGACAGCCGTGCAGATACGCAGTATTTT. Residues: CASSPRWEDSRADTQYF.

This clonotype was seen at least ten times. The chain joins TRBV27 to TRBJ1-2; the D gene is possibly TRBD1 (6 bases). V was shortened by 1 base and J by 2 bases, with 11 bases between the two germline ends. CDR3 size: 15 residues. Germline assignment: CDR1 MNHEY and CDR2 SMNVEV (reference sequence). The CDR3: CASSLLGAQNYGYTF. DNA of the CDR3: TGTGCCAGCAGTTTATTGGGGGCGCAGAACTATGGCTACACCTTC.

The V call is TRBV29-1, the J call TRBJ2-1; 11 bases are a match to TRBD1. Germline loops: CDR1 SQVTM, CDR2 ANQGSEA. The CDR3 spans 14 residues. The J segment lost 3 bases and the V segment lost 6 bases, leaving 4 bases of the junction unmatched. The CDR3 here is CSVPGTGGYNEQFF. CDR3 DNA: TGCAGCGTCCCCGGGACAGGGGGCTACAATGAGCAGTTCTTC.

This clonotype was counted ten times or more. V usage is TRBV7-2 and J usage is TRBJ2-4, with D maybe TRBD1 (6 bases). Germline V gene lookup returns CDR1 SGHTA and CDR2 FQGNSA. V shed 5 bases and J shed 9 bases, with 20 bases lying between them. The CDR3 consists of 15 residues. CDR3 DNA sequence: TGTGCCAGCAGCGCAGACAGGATGGCTACGAGCATTCAGTACTTC. Its protein product is CASSADRMATSIQYF.

The chain has TRBV20-1 and TRBJ2-1; 11 nucleotides line up with TRBD2. Unmatched junction bases numbered 4, after V lost 5 bases and J lost 7 bases. CDR1 is DFQATT, CDR2 SNEGSKA, per germline (reference sequence). The CDR3 has 13 residues. The chain's CDR3 is CSALRTSGNEQFF. The CDR3 coding sequence is TGCAGTGCTCTTAGGACTAGCGGGAATGAGCAGTTCTTC.

The chain recombines TRBV11-2 with TRBJ1-1; a weak D match, TRBD1 (5 bases). The germline V gene has CDR1 SGHAT and CDR2 FQNNGV. The CDR3 runs 17 residues. The germline V and J ends were trimmed by 2 bases and 1 base, with 17 bases remaining between them. The CDR3 nucleotides read TGTGCCAGCAGCTTATCGGCCTTCGGGGGGTCGAACACTGAAGCTTTCTTT. As protein: CASSLSAFGGSNTEAFF.

The chain joins TRBV9 to TRBJ1-5; the D is unclear. This CDR3 is built from 14 residues. Germline CDR1 reads SGDLS; CDR2 reads YYNGEE. Trimming removed 0 bases from V and 5 bases from J, with 9 bases in between. The CDR3 DNA reads as TGTGCCAGCAGCGTAGGGTTAATGGATCAGCCCCAGCATTTT. This translates into CASSVGLMDQPQHF.

This chain connects TRBV6-1 to TRBJ1-1; weak D call: TRBD1 (5 bases). Germline CDR1 is MNHNS and CDR2 is SASEGT. Trimming removed 6 bases from V and 3 bases from J, with 17 bases in between. The CDR3 loop spans 15 amino acids. DNA for the CDR3: TGTGCCAGCAGCCACGATCTGGGGGTTGACACTGAAGCTTTCTTT. It encodes CASSHDLGVDTEAFF.

This clonotype occurred a few times. The chain has TRBV6-2 or TRBV6-3 and TRBJ2-3; 13 bases agree with TRBD2. The CDR3 is 19 residues long. Germline V lookup: CDR1 MNHEY, CDR2 SVGEGT. With V trimmed by 10 bases and J by 2 bases, 18 bases remained unmatched. The CDR3 nucleotides read TGTGCCACCCCGGGGGTTCTTACTAGCGGGAGGGATACCACAGATACGCAGTATTTT. It encodes CATPGVLTSGRDTTDTQYF.

This clonotype came up many times. This chain joins TRBV28 and TRBJ2-1; D is possibly TRBD2 (6 bases). Germline loops: CDR1 MDHEN, CDR2 SYDVKM. The length of the CDR3 is 15 residues. The germline V and J ends were trimmed by 6 bases and 7 bases, with 19 bases remaining between them. CDR3 nucleotide sequence: TGTGCCAGCAGGGAGGGGACGCAGGTTGTTAATGAGCAGTTCTTC. Translated: CASREGTQVVNEQFF.

A word on this clonotype: This may be a read error: a much more frequent sequence differs by one nucleotide. This CDR3 fails to terminate in the conserved phenylalanine or tryptophan, so it likely reflects a read error. The chain joins TRBV7-3 to TRBJ2-2; D remains unclear. The CDR3 is made up of 13 amino acids. Trimming stripped 6 bases from V and 4 bases from J, with 9 bases between. Germline V gene sequence: CDR1 SGHTA, CDR2 FQGTGA. The CDR3 protein is CASSEAFTGELFS. The CDR3 nucleotides are TGTGCCAGCAGTGAAGCGTTCACCGGGGAGCTGTTTTCT.

Many counts were recorded for this clonotype. The chain combines TRBV15 with TRBJ1-1; D gene ambiguous. V was trimmed by 9 bases and J by 6 bases, leaving 17 bases between them. The CDR3 has 13 amino acids. Germline-derived CDR1 and CDR2 are LNHNV and YYDKDF (reference sequence). CDR3 protein: CATAKGGLAEAFF. For the CDR3, the DNA is TGTGCCACAGCGAAGGGCGGTTTGGCTGAAGCTTTCTTT.

This clonotype was detected ten times or more. The V gene is TRBV2, the J gene TRBJ1-5, with unresolved D. V lost 6 bases and J 4 bases, leaving 13 bases between the germline ends. The CDR3 contains 14 residues. Germline values: CDR1 SNHLY, CDR2 FYNNEI. The CDR3 spells CASRDPRLNQPQHF. The DNA for the CDR3 is TGTGCCAGCAGAGACCCAAGGCTTAATCAGCCCCAGCATTTT. Using reference TRBV2 and TRBJ1-5 for the parts outside the CDR3, the full variable domain is EPEVTQTPSHQVTQMGQEVILRCVPISNHLYFYWYRQILGQKVEFLVSFYNNEISEKSEIFDDQFSVERPDGSNFTLKIRSTKLEDSAMYFCASRDPRLNQPQHFGDGTRLSIL.

This clonotype turned up a few times. The CDR3 region is CASSWWVGQGQETQYF. The CDR3 bases are TGTGCCAGCAGCTGGTGGGTGGGACAGGGCCAAGAGACCCAGTACTTC. The rearrangement uses TRBV7-2 and TRBJ2-5; 9 nucleotides align to TRBD1. Germline V lookup: CDR1 SGHTA, CDR2 FQGNSA. Unmatched junction bases numbered 7, after V lost 4 bases and J lost 1 base. This CDR3 has 16 residues.